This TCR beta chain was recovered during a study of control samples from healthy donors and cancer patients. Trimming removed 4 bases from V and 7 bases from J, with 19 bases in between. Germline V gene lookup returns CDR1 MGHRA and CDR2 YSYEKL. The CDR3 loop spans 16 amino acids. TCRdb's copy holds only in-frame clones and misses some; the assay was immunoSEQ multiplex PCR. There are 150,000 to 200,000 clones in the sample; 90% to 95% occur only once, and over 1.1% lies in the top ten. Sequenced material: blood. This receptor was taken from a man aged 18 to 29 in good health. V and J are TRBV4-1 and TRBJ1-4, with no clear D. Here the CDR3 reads CASSRTPQPTGEKLFF. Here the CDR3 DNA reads TGCGCCAGCAGCCGAACGCCACAGCCGACTGGTGAAAAACTGTTTTTT.